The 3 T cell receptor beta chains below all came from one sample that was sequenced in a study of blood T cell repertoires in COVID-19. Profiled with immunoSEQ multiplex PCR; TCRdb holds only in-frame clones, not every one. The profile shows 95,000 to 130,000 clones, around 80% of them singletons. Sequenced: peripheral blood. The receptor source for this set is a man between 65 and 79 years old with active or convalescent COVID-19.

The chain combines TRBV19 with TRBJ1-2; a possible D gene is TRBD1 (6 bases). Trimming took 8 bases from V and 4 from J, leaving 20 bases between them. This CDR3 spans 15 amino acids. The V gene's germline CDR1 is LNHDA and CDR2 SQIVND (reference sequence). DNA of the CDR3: TGTGCCAGTCACAAAGGGGGACAAGGTTTCTATGGCTACACCTTC. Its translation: CASHKGGQGFYGYTF.

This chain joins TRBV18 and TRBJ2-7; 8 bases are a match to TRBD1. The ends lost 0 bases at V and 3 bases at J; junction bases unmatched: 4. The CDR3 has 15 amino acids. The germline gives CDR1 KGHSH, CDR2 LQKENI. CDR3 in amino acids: CASSPPGTGLYEQYF. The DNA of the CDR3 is TGTGCCAGCTCACCACCAGGGACAGGCCTCTACGAGCAGTACTTC.

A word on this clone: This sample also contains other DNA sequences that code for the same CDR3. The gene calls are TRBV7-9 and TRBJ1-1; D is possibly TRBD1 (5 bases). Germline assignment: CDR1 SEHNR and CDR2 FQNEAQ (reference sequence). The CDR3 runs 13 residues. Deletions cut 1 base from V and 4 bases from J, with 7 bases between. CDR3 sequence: CASSLGQGTEAFF. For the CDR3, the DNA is TGTGCCAGCAGCTTAGGGCAGGGCACTGAAGCTTTCTTT.